The rows below give T cell receptor beta chains drawn from one sample of a study of T cell responses to AZD1222 COVID-19 vaccine. This table comes from immunoSEQ multiplex PCR, and its TCRdb copy is limited to in-frame clones, with some not included. The table shows around 79,000 clones, with nearly 90% occurring only once. The sample consisted of peripheral blood, taken on day 0 of AZD1222 vaccination. These receptors came from an adult in good health. Each CDR3 is given with its conserved first and last residue. The order of the fields is CDR3 protein, CDR3 DNA, D gene, V gene, clone size, J gene. The D gene is left open where the match is weak. Clone size is not always given. Where it is, it says once, few, many or a class for expanded clones.

cdr3_aa: CASSYGFGKETQYF
cdr3_nt: TGTGCCAGCAGTTATGGGTTCGGGAAAGAGACCCAGTACTTC
d_call: -
v_call: TRBV6-5
clone_size: -
j_call: TRBJ2-5

cdr3_aa: CASSEGGTDTQYF
cdr3_nt: TGTGCCAGCAGCGAAGGTGGCACAGATACGCAGTATTTT
d_call: -
v_call: TRBV7-3
clone_size: -
j_call: TRBJ2-3

cdr3_aa: CAISEGGNTIYF
cdr3_nt: TGTGCCATCAGTGAGGGAGGAAACACCATATATTTT
d_call: -
v_call: TRBV10-3
clone_size: -
j_call: TRBJ1-3

cdr3_aa: CSVELGTIPEAFF
cdr3_nt: TGCAGCGTTGAACTGGGCACAATCCCTGAAGCTTTCTTT
d_call: -
v_call: TRBV29-1
clone_size: -
j_call: TRBJ1-1

cdr3_aa: CASTLGVSLETQYF
cdr3_nt: TGTGCCAGCACTCTAGGGGTCAGCTTGGAGACCCAGTACTTC
d_call: -
v_call: TRBV5-8
clone_size: -
j_call: TRBJ2-5

cdr3_aa: CASSLTVNYGYTF
cdr3_nt: TGTGCCAGTAGTCTGACAGTTAACTATGGCTACACCTTC
d_call: -
v_call: TRBV19
clone_size: -
j_call: TRBJ1-2

cdr3_aa: CATSRELAGVTEQFF
cdr3_nt: TGTGCCACCAGCAGGGAACTAGCGGGAGTCACTGAGCAGTTCTTC
d_call: TRBD2
v_call: TRBV15
clone_size: -
j_call: TRBJ2-1

cdr3_aa: CASSSSTDTQYF
cdr3_nt: TGTGCCAGTTCGTCTAGCACAGATACGCAGTATTTT
d_call: -
v_call: TRBV18
clone_size: -
j_call: TRBJ2-3

cdr3_aa: CAWTAHSGNTIYF
cdr3_nt: TGTGCCTGGACGGCGCACTCTGGAAACACCATATATTTT
d_call: -
v_call: TRBV30
clone_size: -
j_call: TRBJ1-3

cdr3_aa: CASRGTSGRGLEQYF
cdr3_nt: TGTGCCAGCAGAGGGACTAGCGGGAGAGGTCTCGAGCAGTACTTC
d_call: TRBD2
v_call: TRBV6-5
clone_size: -
j_call: TRBJ2-7

cdr3_aa: CASSQDRSRGRLRTEAFF
cdr3_nt: TGTGCCAGCAGCCAAGATCGTTCCAGGGGGCGCCTTAGGACTGAAGCTTTCTTT
d_call: TRBD1
v_call: TRBV3-1/TRBV3-2
clone_size: -
j_call: TRBJ1-1

cdr3_aa: CASSQGEGPPEAFF
cdr3_nt: TGTGCCAGCAGCCAAGGGGAGGGACCCCCTGAAGCTTTCTTT
d_call: -
v_call: TRBV3-1/TRBV3-2
clone_size: -
j_call: TRBJ1-1

cdr3_aa: CASSPTGTSNEQFF
cdr3_nt: TGTGCCAGCAGCCCAACGGGCACTAGCAATGAGCAGTTCTTC
d_call: -
v_call: TRBV7-6
clone_size: -
j_call: TRBJ2-1

cdr3_aa: CASSLRGGRAAGNEQFF
cdr3_nt: TGTGCCAGCAGCTTGAGGGGCGGGAGGGCCGCTGGGAATGAGCAGTTCTTC
d_call: TRBD2
v_call: TRBV7-2
clone_size: -
j_call: TRBJ2-1

cdr3_aa: CASSLVSSGSTEQFF
cdr3_nt: TGTGCCAGCAGCTTAGTGTCTAGCGGGAGCACTGAGCAGTTCTTC
d_call: TRBD2
v_call: TRBV7-3
clone_size: -
j_call: TRBJ2-1

cdr3_aa: CASSRGTDQETQYF
cdr3_nt: TGTGCCAGTAGTCGAGGGACAGACCAAGAGACCCAGTACTTC
d_call: TRBD1
v_call: TRBV19
clone_size: -
j_call: TRBJ2-5

cdr3_aa: CASSPLGTGGDYGYTF
cdr3_nt: TGTGCCAGCTCACCACTCGGGACAGGGGGCGACTATGGCTACACCTTC
d_call: TRBD1
v_call: TRBV18
clone_size: few
j_call: TRBJ1-2

cdr3_aa: CASSQQGSNTGELFF
cdr3_nt: TGCGCCAGCAGCCAACAGGGGTCGAACACCGGGGAGCTGTTTTTT
d_call: -
v_call: TRBV4-3
clone_size: -
j_call: TRBJ2-2

cdr3_aa: CASSQDLGQGNTEAFF
cdr3_nt: TGTGCCAGCAGCCAAGATTTAGGCCAGGGGAACACTGAAGCTTTCTTT
d_call: -
v_call: TRBV14
clone_size: -
j_call: TRBJ1-1

cdr3_aa: CASSKRPISYNEQFF
cdr3_nt: TGTGCCAGCAGTAAGCGACCCATATCCTACAATGAGCAGTTCTTC
d_call: -
v_call: TRBV6-2/TRBV6-3
clone_size: -
j_call: TRBJ2-1

cdr3_aa: CASSLKGHLSGNTIYF
cdr3_nt: TGTGCCAGCAGCTTGAAGGGACACCTCTCTGGAAACACCATATATTTT
d_call: -
v_call: TRBV5-4
clone_size: -
j_call: TRBJ1-3

cdr3_aa: CASSLAGAGRNTGELFF
cdr3_nt: TGCGCCAGCAGCTTGGCCGGGGCAGGGAGGAACACCGGGGAGCTGTTTTTT
d_call: -
v_call: TRBV5-1
clone_size: -
j_call: TRBJ2-2

cdr3_aa: CSVVQKGEKLFF
cdr3_nt: TGCAGCGTTGTACAGAAGGGGGAAAAACTGTTTTTT
d_call: -
v_call: TRBV29-1
clone_size: -
j_call: TRBJ1-4

cdr3_aa: CSAQPGELEAFF
cdr3_nt: TGCAGCGCCCAGCCTGGGGAGTTAGAAGCTTTCTTT
d_call: -
v_call: TRBV29-1
clone_size: few
j_call: TRBJ1-1

cdr3_aa: CASSYPGEAPGYEQYF
cdr3_nt: TGTGCCAGCAGCTACCCGGGGGAAGCGCCTGGCTACGAGCAGTACTTC
d_call: -
v_call: TRBV7-8
clone_size: -
j_call: TRBJ2-7

cdr3_aa: CSASLAAGYNEQFF
cdr3_nt: TGCAGTGCTAGTCTGGCGGCCGGATACAATGAGCAGTTCTTC
d_call: -
v_call: TRBV20-1
clone_size: -
j_call: TRBJ2-1

cdr3_aa: CAWISSGREAFF
cdr3_nt: TGTGCCTGGATATCTAGTGGGAGGGAAGCTTTCTTT
d_call: -
v_call: TRBV30
clone_size: -
j_call: TRBJ1-1

cdr3_aa: CASSPRDAYGYTF
cdr3_nt: TGTGCCAGCAGTCCCAGGGACGCCTATGGCTACACCTTC
d_call: -
v_call: TRBV12-3/TRBV12-4
clone_size: -
j_call: TRBJ1-2

cdr3_aa: CASSPPRQGGYNEQFF
cdr3_nt: TGTGCCAGCTCACCACCGAGACAGGGGGGTTACAATGAGCAGTTCTTC
d_call: TRBD1
v_call: TRBV18
clone_size: -
j_call: TRBJ2-1

cdr3_aa: CASRGGSYNSPLHF
cdr3_nt: TGTGCCAGCAGGGGCGGGTCCTATAATTCACCCCTCCACTTT
d_call: -
v_call: TRBV6-5
clone_size: -
j_call: TRBJ1-6

cdr3_aa: CASSPPGLAGRDTQYF
cdr3_nt: TGTGCCAGCAGCCCTCCGGGACTAGCGGGACGGGATACGCAGTATTTT
d_call: TRBD2
v_call: TRBV27
clone_size: -
j_call: TRBJ2-3

cdr3_aa: CAWSVLGGNSYEQYF
cdr3_nt: TGTGCCTGGAGTGTACTGGGAGGGAACTCCTACGAGCAGTACTTC
d_call: TRBD2
v_call: TRBV30
clone_size: once
j_call: TRBJ2-7

cdr3_aa: CASSYFGLASTDTQYF
cdr3_nt: TGTGCCAGCAGTTACTTTGGACTAGCTAGCACAGATACGCAGTATTTT
d_call: TRBD2
v_call: TRBV6-5
clone_size: -
j_call: TRBJ2-3

cdr3_aa: CASSQADREQETQYF
cdr3_nt: TGCGCCAGCAGCCAAGCGGACAGGGAACAAGAGACCCAGTACTTC
d_call: TRBD1
v_call: TRBV4-1
clone_size: -
j_call: TRBJ2-5

cdr3_aa: CSETPGGNEQFF
cdr3_nt: TGCAGCGAAACCCCAGGGGGCAATGAGCAGTTCTTC
d_call: TRBD1
v_call: TRBV29-1
clone_size: -
j_call: TRBJ2-1

cdr3_aa: CASSLQRKSYNEQFF
cdr3_nt: TGTGCCAGCAGCCTGCAGCGGAAGTCCTACAATGAGCAGTTCTTC
d_call: -
v_call: TRBV4-2
clone_size: -
j_call: TRBJ2-1

cdr3_aa: CASSVAGTTKGGYNEQFF
cdr3_nt: TGTGCCAGCAGCGTAGCTGGGACTACAAAAGGGGGTTACAATGAGCAGTTCTTC
d_call: -
v_call: TRBV9
clone_size: -
j_call: TRBJ2-1

cdr3_aa: CASSEGLAGSYEQYF
cdr3_nt: TGCGCCAGCAGTGAGGGTCTAGCGGGATCCTACGAGCAGTACTTC
d_call: TRBD2
v_call: TRBV10-2
clone_size: -
j_call: TRBJ2-7

cdr3_aa: CAIAGTRNTEAFF
cdr3_nt: TGTGCCATCGCCGGGACAAGGAACACTGAAGCTTTCTTT
d_call: -
v_call: TRBV10-3
clone_size: -
j_call: TRBJ1-1

cdr3_aa: CATNRGGSYNEQFF
cdr3_nt: TGTGCCACAAACAGAGGGGGCTCCTACAATGAGCAGTTCTTC
d_call: -
v_call: TRBV19
clone_size: once
j_call: TRBJ2-1

cdr3_aa: CASSLRGKAATNEKLFF
cdr3_nt: TGTGCCAGCAGTCTCCGCGGGAAGGCCGCAACTAATGAAAAACTGTTTTTT
d_call: -
v_call: TRBV5-8
clone_size: -
j_call: TRBJ1-4

cdr3_aa: CASSEASWDRPNQPQHF
cdr3_nt: TGTGCCAGCAGTGAAGCGTCGTGGGACAGACCCAATCAGCCCCAGCATTTT
d_call: TRBD1
v_call: TRBV2
clone_size: once
j_call: TRBJ1-5

cdr3_aa: CASSPGWGLADNEQFF
cdr3_nt: TGTGCCAGCTCACCGGGCTGGGGACTAGCGGACAATGAGCAGTTCTTC
d_call: TRBD2
v_call: TRBV18
clone_size: -
j_call: TRBJ2-1

cdr3_aa: CASSQGFHGGNQPQHF
cdr3_nt: TGTGCCAGCAGCCAAGGTTTTCACGGGGGCAATCAGCCCCAGCATTTT
d_call: -
v_call: TRBV3-1/TRBV3-2
clone_size: -
j_call: TRBJ1-5

cdr3_aa: CASSIDVQTGYGYTF
cdr3_nt: TGTGCCAGTAGTATAGATGTCCAAACAGGGTATGGCTACACCTTC
d_call: -
v_call: TRBV19
clone_size: -
j_call: TRBJ1-2

cdr3_aa: CASSPQPSTDTQYF
cdr3_nt: TGTGCCAGCAGCCCCCAGCCCTCCACAGATACGCAGTATTTT
d_call: -
v_call: TRBV7-3
clone_size: -
j_call: TRBJ2-3

cdr3_aa: CASSYGTAFGYEQYF
cdr3_nt: TGTGCCAGCAGCTACGGGACAGCCTTTGGTTACGAGCAGTACTTC
d_call: TRBD1
v_call: TRBV11-3
clone_size: -
j_call: TRBJ2-7

cdr3_aa: CASSSLDRVGETQYF
cdr3_nt: TGTGCCAGCAGTAGCCTGGACAGGGTCGGAGAGACCCAGTACTTC
d_call: TRBD1
v_call: TRBV2
clone_size: -
j_call: TRBJ2-5